This T cell receptor beta chain emerged from a study of shared clonotypes between healthy human individuals. Study context: Donors consisted of two women and three men between 18 and 49.

Per the germline V gene, CDR1 is SEHNR and CDR2 is FQNEAQ (reference sequence). The CDR3 length is 15 residues. Trimming left V 0 bases short and J 4 bases short, with 11 bases between. Sequencing was performed with immunoSEQ multiplex PCR; in TCRdb, only in-frame clones are kept and a portion is missing. The sample lists around 690,000 clones, roughly 87% occurring once. The TCR sequence derives from a man aged 18 to 29 in good health. Some clones in this sample may be carry-over from other donors' samples. The specimen sequenced was memory CD8+ T cells from PBMCs. The subset is: CD45RO+ cells pooled with CCR7-negative TemRA cells. The J gene is TRBJ2-3, the V gene TRBV7-9; D gene unclear. The CDR3: CASSLARAPPDTQYF. CDR3 in DNA: TGTGCCAGCAGCTTAGCGCGAGCCCCCCCAGATACGCAGTATTTT. Looking up the rest from reference TRBV7-9 and TRBJ2-3 gives the full variable domain: DTGVSQNPRHKITKRGQNVTFRCDPISEHNRLYWYRQTLGQGPEFLTYFQNEAQLEKSRLLSDRFSAERPKGSFSTLEIQRTEQGDSAMYLCASSLARAPPDTQYFGPGTRLTVL.